This T cell receptor (beta chain) is from a study of T cells in Graves' hyperthyroidism and ophthalmopathy. Whole-study context: At the time of initial diagnosis and before any treatment, peripheral blood was collected.

The patients, who ranged from 18 to 65 in age, presented with newly diagnosed hyperthyroidism lasting under 2 months. Clinical symptoms, serum thyroxine and TRAb, thyroid ultrasound and orbital computed tomography were used for the diagnoses. CDR1 and CDR2 from the germline V gene are MGHRA and YSYEKL. Trimming stripped 2 bases from V and 5 bases from J, with 9 bases between. The CDR3 has 13 amino acids. Researchers amplified the TCR beta CDR3 regions from RNA transcripts. Carried out on the TCR CDR3, a first-round RT-PCR used the HTBI primer set. Using its own MiXCR run on the multiplex PCR reads, TCRdb lists one record per CDR3 protein. The sample contains under 350,000 distinct CDR3 sequences, 15% to 20% of which appear only once. Findings and limits, study-wide: The model foresaw ophthalmopathy a median roughly 6.3 months prior to onset.

About this clonotype itself: Its specificity is not known.

Material for sequencing was blood. The clonotype comes from a woman between 45 and 65 years old with Graves' hyperthyroidism. The chain carries TRBV4-1 and TRBJ2-5; D ambiguous. The CDR3 DNA follows: TGCGCCAGCAGCCAATTACCCCGGGAGACCCAGTACTTC. It specifies CASSQLPRETQYF.